Presented here are 11 T cell receptor beta chains from one specimen sequenced in a study of T-cell memory formation after mild COVID-19. TCRdb ran MiXCR on the 5' RACE reads and lists one entry per CDR3 protein. The sample consists of some 350,000 distinct CDR3 sequences, 15% to 20% of them appearing once. The sample taken for sequencing was PBMCs or a T cell subset sorted from them (not recorded which). These receptors were taken from a man younger than 30 who had mild COVID-19 (a few samples of this study predate the infection). Cell type and time point are not known.

This clonotype has a handful of counts. This chain links TRBV6-2 or TRBV6-3 with TRBJ2-6; D is unclear. V was trimmed by 6 bases and J by 0 bases, leaving 12 bases between them. There are 16 residues in the CDR3. Per the germline V gene, CDR1 is MNHEY and CDR2 is SVGEGT. Written as DNA, the CDR3 is TGTGCCAGCAGCCCCTATATGAGCTCTGGGGCCAACGTCCTGACTTTC. Amino acid sequence: CASSPYMSSGANVLTF.

This clonotype has a handful of counts. The rearrangement joins TRBV5-4 to TRBJ2-1; D possibly corresponds to TRBD2 (5 bases). The CDR3 is 17 residues long. V was clipped by 1 base and J by 6 bases, with 20 bases between them. Germline CDR1 is SGHNT and CDR2 is YYREEE (reference sequence). The CDR3 region is CASSLLGGRTRSNEQFF. The CDR3 DNA reads TGTGCCAGCAGCTTGCTAGGAGGAAGGACTCGCAGCAATGAGCAGTTCTTC.

This clonotype was seen only a few times. This chain links TRBV28 with TRBJ1-5; 9 bases line up with TRBD1. Germline V gives CDR1 MDHEN, CDR2 SYDVKM. V lost 6 bases to trimming and J lost 4 bases; unmatched junction nucleotides: 10. This CDR3 is built from 16 residues. This CDR3 reads CASRYSGTGRNQPQHF. The CDR3 DNA reads as TGTGCCAGCAGATACTCCGGGACAGGGAGAAATCAGCCCCAGCATTTT.

The chain carries TRBV7-9 and TRBJ1-5; no clear D. CDR3 length: 15 residues. Per the germline V gene, CDR1 is SEHNR and CDR2 is FQNEAQ (reference sequence). Trimming stripped 6 bases from V and 6 bases from J, with 18 bases between. This CDR3 reads CASSGSSGVGQPQHF. CDR3 DNA sequence: TGTGCCAGCAGTGGGTCCTCCGGCGTAGGTCAGCCCCAGCATTTT.

This clonotype was detected only a few times. The chain links TRBV5-1 to TRBJ2-5, with D tentatively TRBD2 (6 bases). This CDR3 comprises 14 residues. Germline-derived CDR1 and CDR2 are SGHRS and YFSETQ. Trimming cost V 4 bases and J 2 bases, with 12 bases left between them. CDR3 nucleotides: TGCGCCAGCAGCGGGGGACTTTTGCAAGAGACCCAGTACTTC. Protein: CASSGGLLQETQYF. Variable domain in full (rest from reference TRBV5-1 and TRBJ2-5): KAGVTQTPRYLIKTRGQQVTLSCSPISGHRSVSWYQQTPGQGLQFLFEYFSETQRNKGNFPGRFSGRQFSNSRSEMNVSTLELGDSALYLCASSGGLLQETQYFGPGTRLLVL.

The J gene is TRBJ2-1, the V gene TRBV28; no firm D call. Trimming removed 7 bases at V and 3 bases at J, with 10 bases between. The CDR3 has 13 amino acids. Per germline, CDR1 MDHEN and CDR2 SYDVKM. CDR3 residues: CASNDGNYNEQFF. The CDR3, as DNA: TGTGCCAGCAACGATGGGAACTACAATGAGCAGTTCTTC.

CDR3 sequence (DNA): TGTGCCAGCAACGACGGGGGATCCTACGAGCAGTACGTC. It codes for CASNDGGSYEQYV. The V and J genes are TRBV6-2 or TRBV6-3 and TRBJ2-7; perhaps TRBD2 as D (6 bases). CDR3 length: 13 amino acids. Germline lookup yields CDR1 MNHEY and CDR2 SVGEGT. The germline V and J ends were trimmed by 7 bases and 1 base, with 11 bases remaining between them.

The chain joins TRBV7-9 to TRBJ1-1; TRBD1 aligns across 7 bases. This CDR3 region has 13 residues. Losses at the gene ends were 3 bases for V and 8 bases for J; bases not matched to a gene: 6. CDR1 and CDR2 (germline): SEHNR, FQNEAQ (reference sequence). CDR3 DNA: TGTGCCAGCAGCTTTACCGAGGGGGCGGAAGCTTTCTTT. It specifies CASSFTEGAEAFF.

This clonotype was recorded at least ten times. The chain carries TRBV6-2 or TRBV6-3 and TRBJ2-1; 7 nucleotides line up with TRBD1. CDR3 size: 14 residues. The junction had 8 bases not matched to a gene; V was cut back by 5 bases and J by 7 bases. Per germline, CDR1 MNHEY and CDR2 SVGEGT. CDR3 amino acids: CASSPVDRANEQFF. The CDR3 region has the DNA TGTGCCAGCAGTCCCGTCGACAGGGCAAATGAGCAGTTCTTC.

This clonotype appeared a few times. V is TRBV4-3 and J is TRBJ2-1, with a weak D call TRBD2 (6 bases). The CDR3 loop spans 15 amino acids. Germline values: CDR1 LGHNA, CDR2 YSLEER. Trimming cost V 4 bases and J 2 bases, with 12 bases left between them. For the CDR3, the DNA is TGCGCCAGCAGCCCAGGGACTGCCACCTACAATGAGCAGTTCTTC. This sequence encodes CASSPGTATYNEQFF.

Here the CDR3 DNA reads TGTGCCATCTTAGGCAGGGGAGGCGAGACCCAGTACTTC. Translation gives CAILGRGGETQYF. This chain joins TRBV12-3 or TRBV12-4 and TRBJ2-5; D is possibly TRBD1 or TRBD2 (6 bases each). CDR3 size: 13 residues. The V gene lost 10 bases and the J gene lost 5 bases, with 17 bases spanning the gap.